This T cell receptor beta chain was identified during a study of blood T cell repertoires in COVID-19. Across the study: From the United States, Italy and Spain came samples of acute and convalescent COVID-19. PBMCs, B-cell-depleted T cells, or T cells provided the cDNA or gDNA that made up the material.

A Seattle source enrolled patients during active infection and followed them longitudinally. Original processing notes: Reference gene primer amplification gave estimated nucleated cell counts. The data were produced by immunoSEQ multiplex PCR, yet TCRdb's version contains in-frame clones alone and is incomplete. D and trimming come from the DNA, and the V and J calls and clone size come from that table. The data contain almost 350,000 clones, around 90% of them singletons. The receptor was derived from an older woman with COVID-19, enrolled during active disease. The sample was peripheral blood.

Here the CDR3 reads CASSASRGSNQPQHF. In DNA, the CDR3 is TGTGCCAGCAGTGCTTCGAGGGGGTCCAATCAGCCCCAGCATTTT. The chain carries TRBV2 and TRBJ1-5, with D perhaps TRBD1 (6 bases). Germline V gene data show CDR1 as SNHLY and CDR2 as FYNNEI. V lost 4 bases and J lost 3, with 13 bases in between. This CDR3 comprises 15 residues. Filled out from reference TRBV2 and TRBJ1-5, the complete variable domain reads EPEVTQTPSHQVTQMGQEVILRCVPISNHLYFYWYRQILGQKVEFLVSFYNNEISEKSEIFDDQFSVERPDGSNFTLKIRSTKLEDSAMYFCASSASRGSNQPQHFGDGTRLSIL.